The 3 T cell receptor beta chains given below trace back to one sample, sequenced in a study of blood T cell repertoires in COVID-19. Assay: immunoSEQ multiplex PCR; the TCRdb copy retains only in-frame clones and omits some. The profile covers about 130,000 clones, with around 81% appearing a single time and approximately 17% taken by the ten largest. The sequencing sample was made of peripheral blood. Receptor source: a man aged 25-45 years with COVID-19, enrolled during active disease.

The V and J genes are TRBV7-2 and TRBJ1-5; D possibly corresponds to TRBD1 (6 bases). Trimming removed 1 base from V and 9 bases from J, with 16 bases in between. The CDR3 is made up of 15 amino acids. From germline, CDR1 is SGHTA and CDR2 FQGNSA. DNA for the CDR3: TGTGCCAGCAGCTTAGAGGGGGTTCAATCATCGCCCCAGCATTTT. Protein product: CASSLEGVQSSPQHF.

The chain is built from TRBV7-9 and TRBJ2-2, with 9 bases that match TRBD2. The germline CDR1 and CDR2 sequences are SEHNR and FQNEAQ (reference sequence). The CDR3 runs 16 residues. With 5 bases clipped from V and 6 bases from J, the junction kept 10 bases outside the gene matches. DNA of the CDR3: TGTGCCAGCAGCCTTGGACTAGCGTTTGGGTCCGGGGAGCTGTTTTTT. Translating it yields CASSLGLAFGSGELFF.

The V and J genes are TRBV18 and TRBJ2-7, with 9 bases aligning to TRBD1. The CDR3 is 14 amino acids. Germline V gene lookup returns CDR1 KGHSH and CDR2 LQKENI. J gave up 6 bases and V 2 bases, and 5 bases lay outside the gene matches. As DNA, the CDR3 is TGTGCCAGCTCACCATCGACAGGGGGGGCCGAGCAGTACTTC. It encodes CASSPSTGGAEQYF.